This entry lists 28 T cell receptor beta chains sequenced from one sample in a study of blood T cell repertoires in COVID-19. Libraries were prepared by immunoSEQ multiplex PCR; TCRdb keeps only in-frame clonotypes and omits some of them. The sample lists roughly 200,000 clones; about nine tenths were seen once. Material: PBMCs or T cells enriched from blood (not recorded which). Receptors were obtained from a woman aged 45-65 years in a cohort exposed to, infected with or recovered from COVID-19 (not recorded which).

V gene TRBV10-3 combines with J gene TRBJ2-2; the match to TRBD1 covers 11 bases. In germline, CDR1 is ENHRY, CDR2 SYGVKD. Unmatched junction bases numbered 21, after V lost 11 bases and J lost 4 bases. There are 19 residues in the CDR3. CDR3 nucleotide sequence: TGTGCCGCCATCAGCCAGATCGGGACAGGGGGGCGATCCACCGGGGAGCTGTTTTTT. Its protein is CAAISQIGTGGRSTGELFF.

This chain joins TRBV2 and TRBJ1-4, with D possibly matching TRBD1 (5 bases). With 0 bases removed from V and 1 base from J, the gap between germline ends came to 6 bases. CDR3 length equals 15 residues. In germline, CDR1 is SNHLY, CDR2 FYNNEI. CDR3: CASSEAGGTNEKLFF. The CDR3 DNA reads as TGTGCCAGCAGTGAAGCGGGGGGAACTAATGAAAAACTGTTTTTT.

The V call is TRBV27, the J call TRBJ1-3; D call uncertain. Trimming removed 1 base at V and 2 bases at J, with 9 bases between. This CDR3 comprises 15 residues. The germline V gene has CDR1 MNHEY and CDR2 SMNVEV (reference sequence). The CDR3 DNA is TGTGCCAGCAGTTTATATGGAGGGCCTGGAAACACCATATATTTT. Translating it yields CASSLYGGPGNTIYF.

The rearrangement links TRBV6-5 to TRBJ1-2; 11 bases are shared with TRBD1. Germline V gene data show CDR1 as MNHEY and CDR2 as SVGAGI. Losses at the gene ends were 6 bases for V and 4 bases for J; bases not matched to a gene: 7. CDR3 length equals 15 residues. This CDR3 reads CASRGQGALFYGYTF. The CDR3 region has the DNA TGTGCCAGCAGAGGACAGGGGGCGTTGTTCTATGGCTACACCTTC.

The chain couples TRBV30 to TRBJ1-2; no reliable D call. This CDR3 comprises 14 residues. Germline CDR1 and CDR2: GTSNPN and SVGIG (reference sequence). The V end was cut by 3 bases, the J end by 2 bases, with 13 bases between. The CDR3 nucleotides read TGTGCCTGGAGACCCCTGGGAGCGAACTATGGCTACACCTTC. Protein sequence: CAWRPLGANYGYTF.

The table lists this clone with a few counts. V gene TRBV19 combines with J gene TRBJ1-1; 7 nucleotides match TRBD1. Looked up from germline, CDR1 is LNHDA and CDR2 is SQIVND (reference sequence). With 6 bases clipped from V and 5 bases from J, the junction kept 6 bases outside the gene matches. The CDR3 is 13 amino acids. The CDR3 DNA reads TGTGCCAGTAGCCCAGGGGGGACAACTGAAGCTTTCTTT. It encodes CASSPGGTTEAFF.

V is TRBV5-6 and J is TRBJ1-1, with TRBD1 matching 9 bases. In germline, CDR1 is SGHDT, CDR2 YYEEEE. V gave up 2 bases and J gave up 5 bases; unmatched junction bases: 7. The CDR3 is made up of 15 amino acids. DNA for the CDR3: TGTGCCAGCAGCTTCCCCGGGACAGGGAGTACTGAAGCTTTCTTT. It translates to CASSFPGTGSTEAFF.

The gene calls are TRBV11-1 and TRBJ2-4, with 8 bases matching TRBD2. The CDR3 runs to 15 residues. V was clipped by 5 bases and J by 3 bases; unmatched bases: 6. CDR1 is SGHAT and CDR2 is FQDESV in the germline V gene (reference sequence). DNA of the CDR3: TGTGCCAGCAGCCCAGACGGGGGGGGCAAAAACATTCAGTACTTC. Protein: CASSPDGGGKNIQYF.

V is TRBV10-1 and J is TRBJ2-7; D is perhaps TRBD1 (6 bases). Germline values: CDR1 WNHNN, CDR2 SYGVQD (reference sequence). Trimming stripped 1 base from V and 6 bases from J, with 10 bases between. This CDR3 has 13 residues. The CDR3 nucleotides read TGCGCCAGCAGTGAGTACAGGGTGGGCGAGCAGTACTTC. This gives the protein CASSEYRVGEQYF.

The chain is built from TRBV2 and TRBJ1-1; D not certain. Germline V gene sequence: CDR1 SNHLY, CDR2 FYNNEI. The V and J ends lost 6 bases and 0 bases respectively, with 5 bases between them. This CDR3 contains 12 residues. DNA for the CDR3: TGTGCCAGCAGCCGTATGAACACTGAAGCTTTCTTT. Its translation is CASSRMNTEAFF.

CDR3 sequence reads: CASSLDGFSGNTIYF. The DNA for the CDR3 is TGTGCCAGCAGCTTGGACGGGTTCTCTGGAAACACCATATATTTT. The chain employs TRBV5-5 and TRBJ1-3; D remains ambiguous. V was pared by 0 bases and J by 0 bases, with 7 bases between. The CDR3 length is 15 residues. Germline values: CDR1 SGHKS, CDR2 YYEKEE (reference sequence).

The chain recombines TRBV30 with TRBJ2-7; 8 bases are shared with TRBD2. The CDR3 runs 13 residues. Germline V gives CDR1 GTSNPN, CDR2 SVGIG (reference sequence). The trim removed 0 bases at V and 8 bases at J, leaving 6 bases unmatched. CDR3 sequence reads: CAWSVSGGDKQYF. The CDR3 bases are TGTGCCTGGAGTGTAAGCGGGGGAGACAAGCAGTACTTC.

J is TRBJ2-7 and V is TRBV7-3; 7 bases fit TRBD1. Germline CDR1 and CDR2: SGHTA and FQGTGA. Trimming cost V 4 bases and J 3 bases; bases outside gene matches: 12. This CDR3 contains 16 residues. In DNA, the CDR3 is TGTGCCAGCAGCTCCCAGCCGACGACAGGGATCTACGAGCAGTACTTC. Encoded protein: CASSSQPTTGIYEQYF.

This clone appeared a single time. This CDR3 reads CASSYKDRGTPQHF. The CDR3 bases are TGTGCCAGCAGTTACAAGGACAGGGGTACGCCCCAGCATTTT. The chain has TRBV27 and TRBJ1-5, with TRBD1 matching over 9 bases. V was clipped by 4 bases and J by 9 bases; unmatched bases: 7. Germline CDR1 is MNHEY and CDR2 is SMNVEV (reference sequence). This CDR3 is 14 amino acids long.

This clone was observed a few times. The V call is TRBV4-3, the J call TRBJ2-6, with D perhaps TRBD2 (5 bases). The CDR3 is 16 amino acids. V gave up 0 bases and J gave up 4 bases, with 10 bases separating them. The germline gives CDR1 LGHNA, CDR2 YSLEER. CDR3 sequence (DNA): TGCGCCAGCAGCCAAGATAGGCCTAGCGGGGCCAACGTCCTGACTTTC. Its protein product is CASSQDRPSGANVLTF.

This clone was counted only a few times. The CDR3 region is CASSPPGQGIGYTF. The CDR3 bases are TGTGCCAGCTCACCACCGGGGCAGGGGATTGGCTACACCTTC. The genes are TRBV18 and TRBJ1-2; D might be TRBD1 (6 bases). Looked up from germline, CDR1 is KGHSH and CDR2 is LQKENI. The CDR3 consists of 14 residues. V was pared by 0 bases and J by 7 bases, with 12 bases between. Combining the CDR3 with reference TRBV18 and TRBJ1-2 gives the whole variable domain NAGVMQNPRHLVRRRGQEARLRCSPMKGHSHVYWYRQLPEEGLKFMVYLQKENIIDESGMPKERFSAEFPKEGPSILRIQQVVRGDSAAYFCASSPPGQGIGYTFGSGTRLTVV.

The chain joins TRBV11-3 to TRBJ2-3; D may be TRBD2 (6 bases). The CDR3 totals 15 residues. The V end lost 3 bases, the J end lost 1 base, and 11 bases lay between the germline ends. Germline CDR1 is SGHNT and CDR2 is YENEEA. The CDR3 bases are TGTGCCAGCAGCTTGGGACTGGGAGGCACAGATACGCAGTATTTT. Translated, it gives CASSLGLGGTDTQYF.

The V call is TRBV27, the J call TRBJ1-6; 10 bases agree with TRBD1. The CDR3 consists of 17 residues. Unmatched junction bases numbered 10, after V lost 3 bases and J lost 8 bases. The germline V gene has CDR1 MNHEY and CDR2 SMNVEV (reference sequence). This CDR3 is CASSFSGVDRGYSPLHF. The CDR3 bases are TGTGCCAGCAGTTTTTCGGGAGTGGACAGGGGGTATTCACCCCTCCACTTT.

The rearrangement joins TRBV19 to TRBJ2-1; 8 bases line up with TRBD1. This CDR3 is 15 amino acids long. From germline, CDR1 is LNHDA and CDR2 SQIVND (reference sequence). Trimming removed 3 bases from V and 8 bases from J; junction bases left unmatched: 9. The CDR3 sequence: CASSMTGQGWYEQFF. The CDR3 DNA sequence: TGTGCCAGTAGTATGACTGGACAGGGCTGGTATGAGCAGTTCTTC.

The chain is built from TRBV2 and TRBJ1-3; D unclear. Germline V lookup: CDR1 SNHLY, CDR2 FYNNEI. Trimming stripped 7 bases from V and 4 bases from J, with 14 bases between. This CDR3 is 14 amino acids long. The DNA of the CDR3 is TGTGCCAGCAAGCCGCGCGTTTCCGGAAACACCATATATTTT. Its protein is CASKPRVSGNTIYF. The whole variable domain, remainder taken from reference TRBV2 and TRBJ1-3, is EPEVTQTPSHQVTQMGQEVILRCVPISNHLYFYWYRQILGQKVEFLVSFYNNEISEKSEIFDDQFSVERPDGSNFTLKIRSTKLEDSAMYFCASKPRVSGNTIYFGEGSWLTVV.

DNA of the CDR3: TGCAGTGCTAGTGGCACCGGGACAGGGGGCTACGAGCAGTACTTC. It translates to CSASGTGTGGYEQYF. This chain connects TRBV20-1 to TRBJ2-7, with 11 bases lining up with TRBD1. Germline loops: CDR1 DFQATT, CDR2 SNEGSKA (reference sequence). This CDR3 region has 15 residues. Germline trimming cut 3 bases from V and 3 bases from J; bases unmatched to any gene: 7.

This sequence joins TRBV12-3 or TRBV12-4 and TRBJ1-1; unclear D gene. Trimming pared 5 bases from V and 5 bases from J, leaving 6 bases between. The CDR3 contains 11 residues. CDR3 loop: CASSKRTEAFF. DNA of the CDR3: TGTGCCAGCAGTAAACGGACTGAAGCTTTCTTT.

The J gene is TRBJ2-3, the V gene TRBV5-4, with D hard to call. Germline V gene sequence: CDR1 SGHNT, CDR2 YYREEE (reference sequence). This CDR3 has 14 amino acids. Trimming took 0 bases from V and 0 from J, leaving 5 bases between them. The CDR3 loop reads CASSLARSTDTQYF. CDR3 bases: TGTGCCAGCAGCTTGGCCCGGAGCACAGATACGCAGTATTTT.

The V and J genes are TRBV2 and TRBJ2-5; a weak D match, TRBD2 (6 bases). There are 15 residues in the CDR3. Trimming removed 4 bases at V and 0 bases at J, with 12 bases between. CDR1 SNHLY and CDR2 FYNNEI come from the germline V gene. CDR3 bases: TGTGCCAGCAGTGTGGACCGGGGGAACCAAGAGACCCAGTACTTC. Amino acids: CASSVDRGNQETQYF.

This clone was detected only a few times. V usage is TRBV19 and J usage is TRBJ1-5, with 7 nucleotides matching TRBD1. The CDR3 extends over 13 amino acids. Per germline, CDR1 LNHDA and CDR2 SQIVND (reference sequence). The V and J ends lost 4 bases and 7 bases, in that order; junction bases with no gene match: 4. Here the CDR3 DNA reads TGTGCCAGTAGTAAGGGGGCTGAACAGCCCCAGCATTTT. This translates into CASSKGAEQPQHF.

The V and J genes are TRBV6-4 and TRBJ1-1; the D is unclear. V was cut by 3 bases and J by 4 bases, with 12 bases left in between. This CDR3 has 14 amino acids. Germline assignment: CDR1 MRHNA and CDR2 SNTAGT. The CDR3 coding sequence is TGTGCCAGCAGTGAAGCCCCGGGGAGCACTGAAGCTTTCTTT. Its translation is CASSEAPGSTEAFF.

This clone was observed a handful of times. The gene calls are TRBV5-1 and TRBJ2-2, with unresolved D. The V end lost 6 bases, the J end lost 3 bases, and 9 bases lay between the germline ends. Germline CDR1 and CDR2: SGHRS and YFSETQ. The CDR3 covers 13 residues. The CDR3 is CASMRPYTGELFF. The CDR3 nucleotides are TGCGCCAGCATGCGTCCCTACACCGGGGAGCTGTTTTTT. The whole variable domain, remainder taken from reference TRBV5-1 and TRBJ2-2, is KAGVTQTPRYLIKTRGQQVTLSCSPISGHRSVSWYQQTPGQGLQFLFEYFSETQRNKGNFPGRFSGRQFSNSRSEMNVSTLELGDSALYLCASMRPYTGELFFGEGSRLTVL.

The rearrangement links TRBV5-1 to TRBJ2-3; unclear D gene. The V end was cut by 5 bases, the J end by 0 bases, with 10 bases between. Per the germline V gene, CDR1 is SGHRS and CDR2 is YFSETQ. The CDR3 sequence is 14 residues long. The CDR3 bases are TGCGCCAGCAGTGGGCAGCTTAGCACAGATACGCAGTATTTT. Amino acid sequence: CASSGQLSTDTQYF.